A selection of T cell receptor beta chains follows, all from one sample in a study of blood T cells in healthy people across ages. TCRdb re-analysed the 5' RACE reads in MiXCR, keeping a single row per CDR3 protein. The top ten hold approximately 2.1% of the sample, which has 2 million or so distinct CDR3 sequences, around half seen once. The sample was blood. The source of these receptors is a woman between 40 and 50 years old in good health. Each CDR3 is given with its conserved first and last residue. The D gene is left open where the match is weak. A row's size may be missing; if present it is once, few, many or a size class.

v_call,clone_size,j_call,d_call,cdr3_aa,cdr3_nt
TRBV5-1,NA,TRBJ2-5,TRBD2,CASSLEPTSGQETQYF,TGCGCCAGCAGCTTGGAACCCACTAGCGGCCAAGAGACCCAGTACTTC
TRBV29-1,NA,TRBJ2-4,TRBD1,CGVPTGGDEQYF,TGCGGCGTCCCGACAGGGGGCGATGAGCAGTACTTC
TRBV20-1,NA,TRBJ1-5,NA,CSAPSGLLSNQPQHF,TGCAGTGCTCCCTCGGGACTGCTTAGCAATCAGCCCCAGCATTTT
TRBV12-3/TRBV12-4,few,TRBJ1-2,TRBD1,CASSFGGTGGAAGYTF,TGTGCCAGCAGTTTTGGAGGGACAGGGGGCGCGGCTGGCTACACCTTC
TRBV3-1,once,TRBJ1-6,NA,CASSQGERGANSPLHF,TGTGCCAGCAGCCAAGGGGAGCGAGGAGCCAATTCACCCCTCCACTTT
TRBV5-1,few,TRBJ2-3,NA,CASSLLPQSPDTQYF,TGCGCCAGCAGCTTGTTGCCTCAAAGTCCAGATACGCAGTATTTT
TRBV10-2,few,TRBJ2-5,TRBD2,CASSRPTSGQETQYF,TGCGCCAGCAGCCGCCCTACTAGCGGACAAGAGACCCAGTACTTC
TRBV28,NA,TRBJ2-7,TRBD2,CASRAVGRVQYF,TGTGCCAGCAGGGCAGTCGGGAGGGTTCAGTACTTC
TRBV3-1,few,TRBJ2-3,NA,CASSQVVTDTQYF,TGTGCCAGCAGCCAAGTCGTCACAGATACGCAGTATTTT
TRBV4-1,NA,TRBJ2-1,NA,CASSQVRGGPQGGEQFF,TGCGCCAGCAGCCAAGTGCGAGGCGGCCCTCAGGGGGGTGAGCAGTTCTTC
TRBV4-1,NA,TRBJ2-5,TRBD1,CASSQEGTGLRETQYF,TGCGCCAGCAGCCAAGAAGGGACAGGGTTAAGAGAGACCCAGTACTTC
TRBV24-1,once,TRBJ1-2,TRBD1,CATSDAGTGGNYGYTF,TGTGCCACCAGTGATGCCGGGACAGGCGGGAACTATGGCTACACCTTC
TRBV7-2,NA,TRBJ2-4,NA,CASSLDRVRRNIQYF,TGTGCCAGCAGCTTAGACAGGGTGAGGCGAAACATTCAGTACTTC
TRBV5-6,few,TRBJ1-6,NA,CASRLNRDRSPLHF,TGTGCCAGCAGACTTAACAGGGATAGGTCACCCCTCCACTTT
TRBV5-6,NA,TRBJ2-5,TRBD2,CASSRAGMGTNEQYF,TGTGCCAGCAGCCGAGCGGGGATGGGGACCAATGAGCAGTACTTC
TRBV4-2,NA,TRBJ2-1,TRBD2,CASSQIGASGGHEQFF,TGTGCCAGCAGCCAGATAGGCGCTAGCGGGGGCCATGAGCAGTTCTTC
TRBV10-3,NA,TRBJ1-2,TRBD1,CAIRQGGPVYGYTF,TGTGCCATCAGGCAGGGGGGGCCAGTCTATGGCTACACCTTC
TRBV25-1,NA,TRBJ2-1,TRBD1,CASSATGTANYNEQFF,TGTGCCAGCAGTGCTACCGGGACAGCTAATTACAATGAGCAGTTCTTC
TRBV7-9,NA,TRBJ1-1,TRBD1,CASSLAVGQGKTEAFF,TGTGCCAGCAGCTTAGCGGTGGGACAGGGGAAAACTGAAGCTTTCTTT
TRBV24-1,NA,TRBJ2-7,NA,CATGDGASYEQYF,TGTGCCACCGGTGACGGAGCCTCCTACGAGCAGTACTTC
TRBV7-2,few,TRBJ1-2,TRBD1,CASSLATGGGYGYTF,TGTGCCAGCAGCTTAGCGACAGGGGGAGGCTATGGCTACACCTTC
TRBV7-3,few,TRBJ1-1,NA,CASSLNGYTEAFF,TGTGCCAGCAGCTTAAATGGGTACACTGAAGCTTTCTTT
TRBV6-2/TRBV6-3,NA,TRBJ2-7,NA,CASSPRGRQSYEQYF,TGTGCCAGCAGTCCTCGGGGGCGACAGTCCTACGAGCAGTACTTC
TRBV5-1,few,TRBJ2-5,NA,CASSPPGSGLGETQYF,TGCGCCAGCAGCCCTCCAGGCTCGGGGTTGGGGGAGACCCAGTACTTC
TRBV7-2,NA,TRBJ2-3,NA,CASSLSMTDTQYF,TGTGCCAGCAGCTTATCCATGACAGATACGCAGTATTTT
TRBV5-1,NA,TRBJ2-7,TRBD1,CASSKGQGVYEQYF,TGCGCCAGCAGTAAGGGCCAGGGGGTTTACGAGCAGTACTTC
TRBV2,NA,TRBJ2-7,TRBD1,CASSTNTGTGTSYEQYF,TGTGCCAGCAGTACGAATACCGGGACAGGGACCTCCTACGAGCAGTACTTC
TRBV20-1,once,TRBJ2-3,TRBD1,CSAHRTGEFTDTQYF,TGCAGTGCTCATAGGACAGGGGAGTTTACAGATACGCAGTATTTT
TRBV6-6,NA,TRBJ2-3,NA,CASSSRDTAKDTQYF,TGTGCCAGCAGTTCCAGGGACACCGCGAAGGATACGCAGTATTTT
TRBV7-6,few,TRBJ2-7,NA,CASSPSDTYEQYF,TGTGCCAGCAGCCCCTCGGACACATACGAGCAGTACTTC
TRBV6-6,few,TRBJ2-7,NA,CASSYSKGGGMTYEQYF,TGTGCCAGCAGTTACTCGAAAGGTGGGGGGATGACCTACGAGCAGTACTTC
TRBV29-1,NA,TRBJ1-5,NA,CSVAADSNQPQHF,TGCAGCGTTGCGGCAGATAGCAATCAGCCCCAGCATTTT
TRBV20-1,NA,TRBJ2-5,TRBD2,CSASPSGVSGETQYF,TGCAGTGCTAGCCCTAGCGGGGTCTCTGGGGAGACCCAGTACTTC
TRBV4-1,NA,TRBJ2-5,TRBD1,CASSQVWTGTQTQYF,TGCGCCAGCAGCCAAGTTTGGACAGGTACTCAGACCCAGTACTTC
TRBV5-1,many,TRBJ1-2,NA,CASSLDGTNYGYTF,TGCGCCAGCAGCTTGGATGGGACAAACTATGGCTACACCTTC
TRBV6-2/TRBV6-3,few,TRBJ2-5,NA,CAIERRGSIKTQYF,TGTGCCATAGAACGGCGGGGAAGTATAAAGACCCAGTACTTC
TRBV4-1,NA,TRBJ1-4,NA,CASSQEGDRTIEKLFF,TGCGCCAGCAGCCAAGAAGGGGACCGAACGATTGAAAAACTGTTTTTT
TRBV20-1,once,TRBJ2-1,TRBD1,CSARVTGNFNEQFF,TGCAGTGCTAGAGTGACAGGGAACTTCAATGAGCAGTTCTTC
TRBV6-5,few,TRBJ2-7,TRBD1,CASSSSGTGNEQYF,TGTGCCAGCAGCAGCTCCGGGACAGGGAACGAGCAGTACTTC
TRBV5-1,once,TRBJ1-4,NA,CASSFDSSATNEKLFF,TGCGCCAGCAGCTTTGACAGCTCGGCAACTAATGAAAAACTGTTTTTT
TRBV15,NA,TRBJ2-4,TRBD1,CATSLGQGARSAKNIQYF,TGTGCCACCAGCCTGGGACAGGGGGCGAGGTCGGCCAAAAACATTCAGTACTTC
TRBV6-2/TRBV6-3,NA,TRBJ2-3,NA,CASSYGLATQYF,TGTGCCAGCAGTTACGGGCTAGCGACGCAGTATTTT
TRBV27,NA,TRBJ2-7,TRBD2,CASSFRGGTCEQYF,TGTGCCAGCAGTTTCCGGGGGGGAACCTGCGAGCAGTACTTC
TRBV6-2/TRBV6-3,NA,TRBJ1-2,NA,CAIGGYGYTF,TGTGCCATCGGGGGTTATGGCTACACCTTC
TRBV20-1,once,TRBJ1-6,NA,CSARDPGRNSPLHF,TGCAGTGCTAGAGATCCGGGTAGGAATTCACCCCTCCACTTT
TRBV7-2,NA,TRBJ1-1,NA,CASSPLSARNTEAFF,TGTGCCAGCAGCCCCTTATCGGCGAGGAACACTGAAGCTTTCTTT
TRBV20-1,NA,TRBJ2-4,NA,CSARPDDWGAQGKNIQYF,TGCAGTGCTAGACCCGATGACTGGGGGGCGCAGGGCAAAAACATTCAGTACTTC
TRBV29-1,NA,TRBJ1-1,NA,CSVGGAFF,TGCAGCGTTGGGGGAGCTTTCTTT
TRBV7-7,NA,TRBJ2-5,NA,CASSLVLGSMTGTQYF,TGTGCTAGCAGCTTAGTTCTGGGATCAATGACGGGGACCCAGTACTTC